This TCR beta chain was recovered during a study of CD8+ T cells in alopecia areata. Notes on the study in general: Researchers reported that TCR sharing among patients proved less clear than in mice, possibly HLA-linked. Greater clonality was observed in lesional scalp samples, especially alopecia totalis/universalis, versus normal scalp. Resident alphabeta T cells of normal skin are also sequenced in scalp samples.

TCR sequencing used cDNA made by reverse transcription of extracted RNA. This table comes from immunoSEQ multiplex PCR, and its TCRdb copy is limited to in-frame clones, with some not included. The data contain over 150,000 clones, just over 55% of them seen just once; the ten biggest clones take up 4% to 6%. Worth noting for this clone: Its antigen is still unknown.

The CDR3 covers 15 residues. CDR1 is SNHLY, CDR2 FYNNEI, per germline. V lost 1 base and J lost 0, with 8 bases in between. The gene calls are TRBV2 and TRBJ2-3; possibly TRBD1 for D (6 bases). The clonotype was recovered from a human donor in good health. The sample comprised CD8+ T cells sorted from blood. CDR3 DNA: TGTGCCAGCAGTGAAGGGGACACGAGCACAGATACGCAGTATTTT. Its translation: CASSEGDTSTDTQYF.